Listed below are T cell receptor beta chains from one sample, sequenced in a study of technical replicates of blood from several donors. TCRdb keeps only in-frame clones here, not all; method: immunoSEQ multiplex PCR. Among under 75,000 clones listed, just under 95% were seen once. The specimen sequenced was T cells isolated from PBMCs. These receptors were taken from a human donor in good health. CDR3s include the opening cysteine and the closing phenylalanine or tryptophan. Each record gives: V gene, D gene, clone size, J gene, CDR3 protein, CDR3 DNA. The D gene is left open where the match is weak. Clone size, where shown, is once, few, many, or a class for clones that have expanded.

TRBV10-3	TRBD1	NA	TRBJ2-3	CAISEDRGGTDTQYF	TGTGCCATCAGTGAGGACAGGGGAGGCACAGATACGCAGTATTTT
TRBV9	TRBD2	NA	TRBJ2-5	CASSMTGLAEFQTQYF	TGTGCCAGCAGCATGACGGGACTAGCGGAGTTTCAGACCCAGTACTTC
TRBV28	TRBD1	NA	TRBJ2-7	CASSLGTGQGYEQYF	TGTGCCAGCAGTTTAGGGACGGGACAGGGCTACGAGCAGTACTTC
TRBV6-5	NA	NA	TRBJ1-5	CASSLQGVYQPQHF	TGTGCCAGCAGCTTACAAGGGGTTTATCAGCCCCAGCATTTT
TRBV4-1	TRBD2	NA	TRBJ2-7	CASSRGLAGEQYF	TGCGCCAGCAGCAGGGGACTAGCGGGAGAGCAGTACTTC
TRBV9	TRBD1	NA	TRBJ1-1	CASSLGGDTEAFF	TGTGCCAGCAGCCTAGGGGGCGACACTGAAGCTTTCTTT
TRBV19	NA	few	TRBJ1-1	CASIGAGYTEAFF	TGTGCCAGTATAGGGGCCGGGTACACTGAAGCTTTCTTT
TRBV30	NA	NA	TRBJ2-5	CAWSYPYQWGKETQYF	TGTGCCTGGAGTTATCCCTACCAGTGGGGCAAAGAAACCCAGTACTTC
TRBV28	TRBD2	NA	TRBJ2-1	CASSQGLAGNGQFF	TGTGCCAGCTCTCAGGGACTAGCGGGAAACGGGCAGTTCTTC
TRBV5-1	NA	NA	TRBJ2-7	CASSYGSSYEQYF	TGCGCCAGCAGTTACGGGAGCTCCTACGAGCAGTACTTC
TRBV15	NA	once	TRBJ1-5	CATSIVEVNQPQHF	TGTGCCACCAGCATCGTAGAGGTCAATCAGCCCCAGCATTTT
TRBV28	NA	NA	TRBJ1-2	CASSRQGNGYTF	TGTGCCAGCAGTCGGCAGGGGAACGGCTACACCTTC
TRBV5-1	NA	NA	TRBJ1-1	CASSHNSGEAEAFF	TGCGCCAGCAGCCATAATTCGGGGGAGGCTGAAGCTTTCTTT
TRBV5-1	NA	few	TRBJ2-6	CASSLNGGMVANVLTF	TGCGCCAGCAGCTTGAATGGGGGCATGGTGGCCAACGTCCTGACTTTC
TRBV7-9	TRBD2	NA	TRBJ2-3	CASILAGGPYTQYF	TGTGCCAGCATCCTAGCGGGAGGGCCGTATACGCAGTATTTT
TRBV5-1	TRBD2	NA	TRBJ2-7	CARTSGTSGKFYEQYF	TGCGCCAGAACCTCGGGGACTAGCGGTAAATTTTACGAGCAGTACTTC
TRBV7-3	NA	NA	TRBJ2-5	CASSLRAGETQYF	TGTGCCAGCAGCTTAAGGGCAGGGGAGACCCAGTACTTC
TRBV5-1	TRBD1	once	TRBJ2-2	CASSLDPGGSLTGELFF	TGCGCCAGCAGCTTGGATCCAGGGGGCTCTCTAACCGGGGAGCTGTTTTTT
TRBV5-4	NA	NA	TRBJ2-5	CASSFIQQHQETQYF	TGTGCCAGCAGCTTTATACAGCAGCACCAAGAGACCCAGTACTTC
TRBV6-5	TRBD1	NA	TRBJ1-1	CASSYGLGQGNTEAFF	TGTGCCAGCAGTTACGGATTGGGACAGGGGAACACTGAAGCTTTCTTT
TRBV15	TRBD2	NA	TRBJ2-1	CATSQLATGNEQFF	TGTGCCACCAGCCAACTAGCGACTGGCAATGAGCAGTTCTTC
TRBV6-6	NA	NA	TRBJ2-1	CASSLAENNEQFF	TGTGCCAGCAGTTTAGCGGAAAACAATGAGCAGTTCTTC
TRBV28	NA	NA	TRBJ1-5	CASRRTRGSNQPQHF	TGTGCCAGCCGGAGAACCAGGGGTAGCAATCAGCCCCAGCATTTT
TRBV6-1	TRBD2	NA	TRBJ2-1	CASRTTSLGNEQFF	TGTGCCAGCAGAACGACTAGCTTGGGCAATGAGCAGTTCTTC